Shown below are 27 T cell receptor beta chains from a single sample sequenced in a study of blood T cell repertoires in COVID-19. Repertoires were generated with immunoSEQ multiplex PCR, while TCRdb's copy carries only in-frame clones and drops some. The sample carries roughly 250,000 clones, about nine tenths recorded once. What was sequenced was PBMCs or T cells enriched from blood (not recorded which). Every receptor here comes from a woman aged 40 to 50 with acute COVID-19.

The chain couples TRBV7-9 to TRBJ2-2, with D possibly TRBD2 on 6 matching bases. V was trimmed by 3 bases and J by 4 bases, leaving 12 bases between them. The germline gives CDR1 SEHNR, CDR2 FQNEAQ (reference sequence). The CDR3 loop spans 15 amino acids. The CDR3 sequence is CASSFSGSSTGELFF. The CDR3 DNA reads TGTGCCAGCAGCTTCTCCGGGAGCTCCACCGGGGAGCTGTTTTTT.

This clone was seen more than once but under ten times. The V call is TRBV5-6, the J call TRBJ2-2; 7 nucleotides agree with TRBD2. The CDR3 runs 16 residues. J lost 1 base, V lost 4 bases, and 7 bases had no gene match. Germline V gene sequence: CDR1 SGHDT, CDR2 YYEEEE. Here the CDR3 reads CASSQIAGMNTGELFF. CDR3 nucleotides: TGTGCCAGCAGCCAAATAGCGGGTATGAACACCGGGGAGCTGTTTTTT.

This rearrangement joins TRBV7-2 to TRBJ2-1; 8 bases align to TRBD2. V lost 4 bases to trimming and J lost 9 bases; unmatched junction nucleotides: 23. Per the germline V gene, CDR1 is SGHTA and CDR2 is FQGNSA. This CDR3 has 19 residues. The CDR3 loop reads CASSSPGYGGRTEISEQFF. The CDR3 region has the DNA TGTGCCAGCAGCTCCCCGGGGTATGGCGGGAGGACTGAAATTAGTGAGCAGTTCTTC.

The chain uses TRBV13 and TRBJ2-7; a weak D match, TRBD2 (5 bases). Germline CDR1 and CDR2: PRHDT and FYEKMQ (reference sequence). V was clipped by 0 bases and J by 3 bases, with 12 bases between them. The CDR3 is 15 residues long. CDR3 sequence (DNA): TGTGCCAGCAGCTTAGGATCGGCTAGCAGCTACGAGCAGTACGTC. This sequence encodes CASSLGSASSYEQYV.

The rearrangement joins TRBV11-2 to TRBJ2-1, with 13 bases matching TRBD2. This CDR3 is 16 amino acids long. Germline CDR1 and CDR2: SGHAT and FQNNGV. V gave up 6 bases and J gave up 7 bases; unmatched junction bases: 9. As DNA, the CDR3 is TGTGCCAGCAGAACTAGCGGGAGGGGGATTTGGAATGAGCAGTTCTTC. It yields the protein CASRTSGRGIWNEQFF.

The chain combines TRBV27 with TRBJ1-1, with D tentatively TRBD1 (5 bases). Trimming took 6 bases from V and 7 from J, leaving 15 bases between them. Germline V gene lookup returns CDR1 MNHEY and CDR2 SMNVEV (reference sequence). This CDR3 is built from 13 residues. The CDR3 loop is CASSLRAGREAFF. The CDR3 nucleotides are TGTGCCAGCAGCCTTCGGGCAGGGCGTGAAGCTTTCTTT.

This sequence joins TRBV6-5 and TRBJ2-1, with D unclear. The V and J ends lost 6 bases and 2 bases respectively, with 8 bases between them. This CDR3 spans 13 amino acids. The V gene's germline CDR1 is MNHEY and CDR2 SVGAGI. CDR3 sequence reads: CASSPLAYNEQFF. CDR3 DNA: TGTGCCAGCAGCCCCCTAGCCTACAATGAGCAGTTCTTC.

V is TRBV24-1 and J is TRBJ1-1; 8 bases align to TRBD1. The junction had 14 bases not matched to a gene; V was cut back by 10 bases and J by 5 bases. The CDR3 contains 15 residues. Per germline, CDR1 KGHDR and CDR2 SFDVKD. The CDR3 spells CATSKNTGGRTEAFF. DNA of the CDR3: TGTGCCACGAGTAAAAACACAGGGGGGCGGACTGAAGCTTTCTTT.

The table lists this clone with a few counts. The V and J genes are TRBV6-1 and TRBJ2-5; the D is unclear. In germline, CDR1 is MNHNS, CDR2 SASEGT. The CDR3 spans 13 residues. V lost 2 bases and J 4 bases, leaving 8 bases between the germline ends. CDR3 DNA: TGTGCCAGCAGTGAAAGAGAGCGAGAGACCCAGTACTTC. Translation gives CASSERERETQYF.

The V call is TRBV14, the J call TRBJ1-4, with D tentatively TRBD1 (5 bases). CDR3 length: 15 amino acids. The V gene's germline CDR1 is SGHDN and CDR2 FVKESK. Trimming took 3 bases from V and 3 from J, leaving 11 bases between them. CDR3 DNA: TGTGCCAGCAGCCAGAAGACAGCGTCTAATGAAAAACTGTTTTTT. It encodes CASSQKTASNEKLFF.

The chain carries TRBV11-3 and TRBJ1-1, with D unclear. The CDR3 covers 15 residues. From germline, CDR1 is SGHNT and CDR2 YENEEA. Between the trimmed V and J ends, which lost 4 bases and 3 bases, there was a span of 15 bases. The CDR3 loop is CASSSRLAGDTEAFF. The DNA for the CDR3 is TGTGCCAGCAGCTCCCGACTCGCCGGGGACACTGAAGCTTTCTTT. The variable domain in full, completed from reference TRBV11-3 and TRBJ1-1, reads EAGVVQSPRYKIIEKKQPVAFWCNPISGHNTLYWYLQNLGQGPELLIRYENEEAVDDSQLPKDRFSAERLKGVDSTLKIQPAELGDSAVYLCASSSRLAGDTEAFFGQGTRLTVV.

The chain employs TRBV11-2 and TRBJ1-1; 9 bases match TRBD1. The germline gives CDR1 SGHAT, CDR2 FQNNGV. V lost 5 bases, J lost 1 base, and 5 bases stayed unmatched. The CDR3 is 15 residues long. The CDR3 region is CASSGSTGGNTEAFF. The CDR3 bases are TGTGCCAGCAGCGGATCGACAGGGGGGAACACTGAAGCTTTCTTT.

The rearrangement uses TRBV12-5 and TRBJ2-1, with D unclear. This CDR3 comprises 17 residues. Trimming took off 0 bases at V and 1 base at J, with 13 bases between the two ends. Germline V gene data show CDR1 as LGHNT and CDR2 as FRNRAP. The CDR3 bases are TGTGCTAGTGGTTTGGTACTGGGCTTTGGGTCCTACAATGAGCAGTTCTTC. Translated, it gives CASGLVLGFGSYNEQFF.

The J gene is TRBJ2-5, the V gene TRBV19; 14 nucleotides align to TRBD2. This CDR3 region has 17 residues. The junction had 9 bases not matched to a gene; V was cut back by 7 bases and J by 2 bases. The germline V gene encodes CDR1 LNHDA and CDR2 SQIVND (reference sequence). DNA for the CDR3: TGTGCCAGTAACCAAGGACTAGCGGGAGGACGACAAGAGACCCAGTACTTC. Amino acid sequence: CASNQGLAGGRQETQYF.

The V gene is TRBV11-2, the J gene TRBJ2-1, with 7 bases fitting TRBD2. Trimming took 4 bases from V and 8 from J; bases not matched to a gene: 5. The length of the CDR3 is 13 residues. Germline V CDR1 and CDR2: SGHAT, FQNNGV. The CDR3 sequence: CASSSSLAYEQFF. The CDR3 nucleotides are TGTGCCAGCAGCTCATCACTAGCGTATGAGCAGTTCTTC.

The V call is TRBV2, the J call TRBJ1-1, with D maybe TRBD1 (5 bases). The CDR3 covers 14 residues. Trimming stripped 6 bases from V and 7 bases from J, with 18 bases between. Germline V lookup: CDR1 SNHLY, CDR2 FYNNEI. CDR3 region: CASRGWRGGGEAFF. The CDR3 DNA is TGTGCCAGCAGAGGATGGAGGGGAGGCGGTGAAGCTTTCTTT.

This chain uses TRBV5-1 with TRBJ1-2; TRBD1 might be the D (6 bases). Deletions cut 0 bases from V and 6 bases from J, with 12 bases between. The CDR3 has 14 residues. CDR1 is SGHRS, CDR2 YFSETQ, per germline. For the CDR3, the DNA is TGCGCCAGCAGCTTGGATAGGGGGAGAAATGGCTACACCTTC. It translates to CASSLDRGRNGYTF.

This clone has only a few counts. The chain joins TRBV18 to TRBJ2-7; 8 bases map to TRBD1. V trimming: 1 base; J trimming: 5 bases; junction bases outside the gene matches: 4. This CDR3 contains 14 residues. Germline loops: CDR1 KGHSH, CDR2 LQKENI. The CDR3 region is CASSPLTGENEQYF. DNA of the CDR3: TGTGCCAGCTCACCACTGACAGGGGAAAACGAGCAGTACTTC.

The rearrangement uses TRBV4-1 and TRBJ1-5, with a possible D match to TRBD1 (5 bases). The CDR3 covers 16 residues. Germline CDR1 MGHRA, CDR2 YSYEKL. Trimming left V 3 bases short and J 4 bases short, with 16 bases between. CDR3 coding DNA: TGCGCCAGCAGCCATCTTGAGGCAGGGCCAAATCAGCCCCAGCATTTT. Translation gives CASSHLEAGPNQPQHF.

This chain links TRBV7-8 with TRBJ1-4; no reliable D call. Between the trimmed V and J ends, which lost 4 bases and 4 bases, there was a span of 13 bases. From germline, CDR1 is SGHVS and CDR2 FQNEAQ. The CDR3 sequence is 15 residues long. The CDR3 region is CASSWLGGGNEKLFF. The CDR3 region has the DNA TGTGCCAGCAGCTGGCTGGGAGGCGGTAATGAAAAACTGTTTTTT.

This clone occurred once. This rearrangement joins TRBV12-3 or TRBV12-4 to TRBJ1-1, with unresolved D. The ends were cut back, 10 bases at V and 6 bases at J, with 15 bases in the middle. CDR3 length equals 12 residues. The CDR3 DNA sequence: TGTGCCACATGCAAGCGGCCTTCTGAAGCTTTCTTT. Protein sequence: CATCKRPSEAFF.

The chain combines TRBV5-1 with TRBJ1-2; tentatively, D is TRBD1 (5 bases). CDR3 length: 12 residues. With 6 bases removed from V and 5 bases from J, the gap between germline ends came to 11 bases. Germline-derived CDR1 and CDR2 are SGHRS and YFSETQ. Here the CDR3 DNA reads TGCGCCAGCACGGAGGGGAGTTATGGCTACACCTTC. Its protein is CASTEGSYGYTF.

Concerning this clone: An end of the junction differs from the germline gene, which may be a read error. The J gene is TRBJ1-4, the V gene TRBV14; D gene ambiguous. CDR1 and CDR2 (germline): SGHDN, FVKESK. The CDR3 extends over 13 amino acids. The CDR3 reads CASSQEMHVPPEF. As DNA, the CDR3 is TGTGCCAGCAGCCAAGAGATGCATGTACCCCCCGAGTTT.

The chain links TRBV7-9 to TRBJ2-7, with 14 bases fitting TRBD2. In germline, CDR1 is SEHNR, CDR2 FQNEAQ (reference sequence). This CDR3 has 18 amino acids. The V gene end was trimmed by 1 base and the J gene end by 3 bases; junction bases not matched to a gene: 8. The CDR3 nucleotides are TGTGCCAGCAGCTTAGGCGCGGGGGGGACTAGCGGGAGCTACGAGCAGTACTTC. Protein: CASSLGAGGTSGSYEQYF.

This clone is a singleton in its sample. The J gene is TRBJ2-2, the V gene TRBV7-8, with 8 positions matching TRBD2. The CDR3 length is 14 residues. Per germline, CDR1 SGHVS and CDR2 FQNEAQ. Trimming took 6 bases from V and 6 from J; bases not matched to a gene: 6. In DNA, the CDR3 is TGTGCCAGCAGTGAAGCGGGAGTGTCCGGGGAGCTGTTTTTT. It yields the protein CASSEAGVSGELFF. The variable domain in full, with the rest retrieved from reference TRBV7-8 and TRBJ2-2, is GAGVSQSPRYKVAKRGQDVALRCDPISGHVSLFWYQQALGQGPEFLTYFQNEAQLDKSGLPSDRFFAERPEGSVSTLKIQRTQQEDSAVYLCASSEAGVSGELFFGEGSRLTVL.

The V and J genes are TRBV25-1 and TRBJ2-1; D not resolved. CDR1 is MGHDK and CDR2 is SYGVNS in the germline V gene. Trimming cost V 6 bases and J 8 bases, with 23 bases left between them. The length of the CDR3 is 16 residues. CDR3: CASSPSRGVVGDEQFF. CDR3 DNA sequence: TGTGCCAGCAGCCCCTCCCGTGGAGTAGTCGGTGATGAGCAGTTCTTC. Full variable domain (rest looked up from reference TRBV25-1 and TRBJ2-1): EADIYQTPRYLVIGTGKKITLECSQTMGHDKMYWYQQDPGMELHLIHYSYGVNSTEKGDLSSESTVSRIRTEHFPLTLESARPSHTSQYLCASSPSRGVVGDEQFFGPGTRLTVL.

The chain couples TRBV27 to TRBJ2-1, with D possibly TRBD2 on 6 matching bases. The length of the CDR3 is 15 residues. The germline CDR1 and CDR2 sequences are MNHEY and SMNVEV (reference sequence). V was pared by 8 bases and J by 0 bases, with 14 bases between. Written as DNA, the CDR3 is TGTGCCAGCCGCTCGGCGGGGAACTCCTACAATGAGCAGTTCTTC. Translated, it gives CASRSAGNSYNEQFF.